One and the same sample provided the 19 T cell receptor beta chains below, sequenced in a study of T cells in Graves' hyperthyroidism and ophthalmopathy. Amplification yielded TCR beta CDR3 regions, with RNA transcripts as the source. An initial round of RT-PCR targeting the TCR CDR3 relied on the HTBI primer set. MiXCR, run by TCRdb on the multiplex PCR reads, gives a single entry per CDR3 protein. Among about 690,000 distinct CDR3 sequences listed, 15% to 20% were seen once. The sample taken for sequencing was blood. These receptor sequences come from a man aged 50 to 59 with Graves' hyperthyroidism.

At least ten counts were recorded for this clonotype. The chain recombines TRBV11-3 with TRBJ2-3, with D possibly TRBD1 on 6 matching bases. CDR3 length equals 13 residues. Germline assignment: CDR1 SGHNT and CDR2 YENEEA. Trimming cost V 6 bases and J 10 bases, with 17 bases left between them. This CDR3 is CASSDRTFEPQYF. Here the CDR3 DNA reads TGTGCCAGCAGTGACAGGACGTTCGAACCGCAGTATTTT.

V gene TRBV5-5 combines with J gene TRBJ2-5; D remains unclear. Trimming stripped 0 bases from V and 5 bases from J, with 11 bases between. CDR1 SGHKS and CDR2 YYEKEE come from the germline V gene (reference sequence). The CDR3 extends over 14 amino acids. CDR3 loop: CASSLELGRETQYF. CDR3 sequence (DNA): TGTGCCAGCAGCTTGGAACTGGGCCGGGAGACCCAGTACTTC.

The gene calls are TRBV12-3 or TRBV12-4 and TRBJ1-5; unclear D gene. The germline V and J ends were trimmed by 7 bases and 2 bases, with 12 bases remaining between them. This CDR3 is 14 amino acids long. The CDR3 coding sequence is TGTGCCAGCACCCAAGTCATGGGCAATCAGCCCCAGCATTTT. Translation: CASTQVMGNQPQHF.

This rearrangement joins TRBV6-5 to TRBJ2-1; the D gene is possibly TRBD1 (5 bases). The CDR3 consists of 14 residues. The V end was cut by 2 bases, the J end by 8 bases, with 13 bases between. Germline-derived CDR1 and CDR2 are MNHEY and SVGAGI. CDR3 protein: CASSYVQGAHEQFF. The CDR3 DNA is TGTGCCAGCAGTTACGTTCAAGGGGCCCATGAGCAGTTCTTC.

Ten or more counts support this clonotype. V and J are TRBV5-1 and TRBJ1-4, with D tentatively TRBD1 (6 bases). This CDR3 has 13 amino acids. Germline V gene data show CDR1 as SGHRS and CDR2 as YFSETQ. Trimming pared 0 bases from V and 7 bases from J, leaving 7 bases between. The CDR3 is CASSLEDSEKLFF. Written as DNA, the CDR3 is TGCGCCAGCAGCTTGGAGGACAGTGAAAAACTGTTTTTT.

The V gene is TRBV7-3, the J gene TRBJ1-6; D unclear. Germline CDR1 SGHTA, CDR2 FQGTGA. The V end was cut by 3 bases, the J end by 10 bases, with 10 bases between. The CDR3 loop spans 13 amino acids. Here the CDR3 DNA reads TGTGCCAGCAGCTTGAATTCTGGGTCACCCCTCCACTTT. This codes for CASSLNSGSPLHF.

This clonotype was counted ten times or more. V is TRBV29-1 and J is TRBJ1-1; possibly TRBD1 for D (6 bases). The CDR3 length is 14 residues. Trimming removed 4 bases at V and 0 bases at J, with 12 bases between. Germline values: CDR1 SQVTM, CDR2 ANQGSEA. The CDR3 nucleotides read TGCAGCGTTGGCCCAGGGGACCTGAACACTGAAGCTTTCTTT. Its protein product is CSVGPGDLNTEAFF.

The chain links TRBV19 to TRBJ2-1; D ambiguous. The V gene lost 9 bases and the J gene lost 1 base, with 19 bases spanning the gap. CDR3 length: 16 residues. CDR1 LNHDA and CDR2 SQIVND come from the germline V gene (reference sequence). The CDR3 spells CARSPAGRRSYNEQFF. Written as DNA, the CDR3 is TGTGCCAGGAGCCCGGCCGGCAGACGGTCCTACAATGAGCAGTTCTTC. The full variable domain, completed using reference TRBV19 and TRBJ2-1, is DGGITQSPKYLFRKEGQNVTLSCEQNLNHDAMYWYRQDPGQGLRLIYYSQIVNDFQKGDIAEGYSVSREKKESFPLTVTSAQKNPTAFYLCARSPAGRRSYNEQFFGPGTRLTVL.

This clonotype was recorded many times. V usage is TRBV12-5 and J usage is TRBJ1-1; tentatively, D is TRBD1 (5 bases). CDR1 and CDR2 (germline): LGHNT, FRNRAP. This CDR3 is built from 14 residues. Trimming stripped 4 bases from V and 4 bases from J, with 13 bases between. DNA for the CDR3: TGTGCTAGTGGTTCCACCCCCGGGGGCACTGAAGCTTTCTTT. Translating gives CASGSTPGGTEAFF. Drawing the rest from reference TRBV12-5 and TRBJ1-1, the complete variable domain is DARVTQTPRHKVTEMGQEVTMRCQPILGHNTVFWYRQTMMQGLELLAYFRNRAPLDDSGMPKDRFSAEMPDATLATLKIQPSEPRDSAVYFCASGSTPGGTEAFFGQGTRLTVV.

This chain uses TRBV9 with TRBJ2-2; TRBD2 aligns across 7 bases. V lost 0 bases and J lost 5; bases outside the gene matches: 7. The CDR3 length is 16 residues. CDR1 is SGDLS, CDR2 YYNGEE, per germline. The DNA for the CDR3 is TGTGCCAGCAGCGTAGTTCCAGCGGGAACAACCGGGGAGCTGTTTTTT. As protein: CASSVVPAGTTGELFF.

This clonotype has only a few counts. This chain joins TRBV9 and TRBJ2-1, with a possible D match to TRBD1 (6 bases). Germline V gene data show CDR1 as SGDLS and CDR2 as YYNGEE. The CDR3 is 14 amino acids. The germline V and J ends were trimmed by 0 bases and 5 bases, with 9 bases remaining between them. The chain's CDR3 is CASSVVQGNNEQFF. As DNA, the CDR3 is TGTGCCAGCAGCGTAGTCCAGGGGAACAATGAGCAGTTCTTC.

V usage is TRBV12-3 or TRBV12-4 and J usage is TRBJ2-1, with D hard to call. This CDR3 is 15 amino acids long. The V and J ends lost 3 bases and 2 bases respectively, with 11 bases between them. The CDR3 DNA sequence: TGTGCCAGCAGTTTCTACACAATACCCTACAATGAGCAGTTCTTC. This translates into CASSFYTIPYNEQFF.

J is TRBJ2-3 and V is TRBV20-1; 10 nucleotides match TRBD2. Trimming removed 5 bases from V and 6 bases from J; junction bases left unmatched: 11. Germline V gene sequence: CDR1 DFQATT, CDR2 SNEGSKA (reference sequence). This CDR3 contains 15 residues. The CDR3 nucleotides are TGCAGTGCTTTGACAGCGGGAGGGCTGTTGGATACGCAGTATTTT. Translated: CSALTAGGLLDTQYF.

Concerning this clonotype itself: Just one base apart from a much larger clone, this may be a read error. CDR3 coding DNA: TGTGCCAGCAGTTCGGCAGGGACAGGGGGTTCACCCCTCCACTTT. This gives the protein CASSSAGTGGSPLHF. This chain links TRBV27 with TRBJ1-6; 11 bases fit TRBD1. The V gene's germline CDR1 is MNHEY and CDR2 SMNVEV (reference sequence). J lost 9 bases, V lost 4 bases, and 5 bases had no gene match. The CDR3 consists of 15 residues.

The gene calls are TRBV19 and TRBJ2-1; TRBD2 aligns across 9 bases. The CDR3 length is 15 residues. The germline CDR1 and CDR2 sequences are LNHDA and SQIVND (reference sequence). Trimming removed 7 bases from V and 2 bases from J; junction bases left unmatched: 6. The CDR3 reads CASTYGTSPYNEQFF. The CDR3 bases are TGTGCCAGTACCTACGGGACTAGCCCCTACAATGAGCAGTTCTTC.

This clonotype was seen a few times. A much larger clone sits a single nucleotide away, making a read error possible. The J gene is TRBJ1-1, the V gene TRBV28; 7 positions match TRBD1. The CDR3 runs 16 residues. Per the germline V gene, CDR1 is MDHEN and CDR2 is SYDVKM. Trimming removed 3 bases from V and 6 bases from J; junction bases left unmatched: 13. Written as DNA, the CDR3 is TGTGCCAGCAGTTTTATGGGACACAGGGGTCACGCTGAAGCTTTCTTT. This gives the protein CASSFMGHRGHAEAFF.

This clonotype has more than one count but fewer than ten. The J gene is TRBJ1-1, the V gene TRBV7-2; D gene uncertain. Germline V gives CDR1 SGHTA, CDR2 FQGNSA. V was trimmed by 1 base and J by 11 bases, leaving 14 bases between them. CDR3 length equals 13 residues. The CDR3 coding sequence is TGTGCCAGCAGCTTAGAGGGTAGTCTTAAGGCTTTCTTT. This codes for CASSLEGSLKAFF.

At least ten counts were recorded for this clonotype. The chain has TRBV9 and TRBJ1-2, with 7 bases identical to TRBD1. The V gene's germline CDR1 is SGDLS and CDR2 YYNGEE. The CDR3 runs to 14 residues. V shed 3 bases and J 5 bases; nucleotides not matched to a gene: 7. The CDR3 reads CASSGATGRYGYTF. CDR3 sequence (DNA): TGTGCCAGCAGCGGGGCGACAGGGCGGTATGGCTACACCTTC. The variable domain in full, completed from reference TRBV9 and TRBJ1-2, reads DSGVTQTPKHLITATGQRVTLRCSPRSGDLSVYWYQQSLDQGLQFLIQYYNGEERAKGNILERFSAQQFPDLHSELNLSSLELGDSALYFCASSGATGRYGYTFGSGTRLTVV.

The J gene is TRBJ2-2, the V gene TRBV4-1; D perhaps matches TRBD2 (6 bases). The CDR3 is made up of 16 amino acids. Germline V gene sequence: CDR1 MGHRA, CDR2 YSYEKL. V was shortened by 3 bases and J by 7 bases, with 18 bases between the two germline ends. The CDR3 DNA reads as TGCGCCAGCAGCCAGGCGGCACGTGGGGAGGACGGGGAGCTGTTTTTT. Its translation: CASSQAARGEDGELFF.